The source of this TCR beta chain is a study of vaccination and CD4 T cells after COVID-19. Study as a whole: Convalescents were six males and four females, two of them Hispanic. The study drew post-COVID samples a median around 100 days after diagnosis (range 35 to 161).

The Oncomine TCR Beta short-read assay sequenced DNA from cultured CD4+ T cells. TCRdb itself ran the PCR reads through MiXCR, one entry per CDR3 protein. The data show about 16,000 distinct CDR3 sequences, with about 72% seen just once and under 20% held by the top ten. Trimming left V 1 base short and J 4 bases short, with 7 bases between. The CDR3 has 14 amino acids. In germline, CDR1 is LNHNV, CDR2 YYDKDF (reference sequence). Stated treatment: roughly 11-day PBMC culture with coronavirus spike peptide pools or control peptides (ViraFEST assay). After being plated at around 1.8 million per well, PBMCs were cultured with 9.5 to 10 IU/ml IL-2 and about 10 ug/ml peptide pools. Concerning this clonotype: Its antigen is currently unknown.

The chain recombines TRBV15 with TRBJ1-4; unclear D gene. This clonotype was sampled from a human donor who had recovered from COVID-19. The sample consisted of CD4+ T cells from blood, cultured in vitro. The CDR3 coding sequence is TGTGCCACCAGCAGAGGAGGTGATAATGAAAAACTGTTTTTT. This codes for CATSRGGDNEKLFF.